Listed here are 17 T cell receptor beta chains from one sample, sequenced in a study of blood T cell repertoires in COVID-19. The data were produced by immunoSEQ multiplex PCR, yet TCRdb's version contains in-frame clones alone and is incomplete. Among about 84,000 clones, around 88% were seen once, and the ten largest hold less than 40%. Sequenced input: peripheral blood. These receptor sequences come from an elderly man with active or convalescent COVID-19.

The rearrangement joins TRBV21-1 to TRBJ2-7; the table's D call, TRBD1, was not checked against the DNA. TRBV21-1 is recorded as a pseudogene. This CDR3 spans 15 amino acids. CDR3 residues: CASSTHPDSLYEQYF. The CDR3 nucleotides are TGTGCCAGCAGCACACACCCGGACAGTCTCTACGAGCAGTACTTC.

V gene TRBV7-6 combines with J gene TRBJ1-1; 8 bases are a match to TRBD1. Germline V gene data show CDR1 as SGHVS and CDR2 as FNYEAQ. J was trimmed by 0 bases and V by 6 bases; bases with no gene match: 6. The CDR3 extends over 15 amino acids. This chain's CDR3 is CASRGTGAMNTEAFF. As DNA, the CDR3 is TGTGCCAGCAGGGGGACAGGAGCAATGAACACTGAAGCTTTCTTT.

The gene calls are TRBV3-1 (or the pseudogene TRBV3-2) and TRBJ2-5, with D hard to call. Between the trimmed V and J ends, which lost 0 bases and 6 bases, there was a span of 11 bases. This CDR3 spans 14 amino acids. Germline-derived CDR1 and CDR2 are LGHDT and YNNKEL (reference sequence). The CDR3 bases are TGTGCCAGCAGCCAAGATGCGAGGTCACAGACCCAGTACTTC. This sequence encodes CASSQDARSQTQYF.

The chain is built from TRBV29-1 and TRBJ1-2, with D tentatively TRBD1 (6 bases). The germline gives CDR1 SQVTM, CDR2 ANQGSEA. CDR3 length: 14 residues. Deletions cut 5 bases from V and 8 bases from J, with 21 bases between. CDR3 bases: TGCAGCGTTCGCAGGACGGACAGTGTCTGGGGCTACACCTTC. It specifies CSVRRTDSVWGYTF. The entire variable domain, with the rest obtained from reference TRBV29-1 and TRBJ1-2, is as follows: SAVISQKPSRDICQRGTSLTIQCQVDSQVTMMFWYRQQPGQSLTLIATANQGSEATYESGFVIDKFPISRPNLTFSTLTVSNMSPEDSSIYLCSVRRTDSVWGYTFGSGTRLTVV.

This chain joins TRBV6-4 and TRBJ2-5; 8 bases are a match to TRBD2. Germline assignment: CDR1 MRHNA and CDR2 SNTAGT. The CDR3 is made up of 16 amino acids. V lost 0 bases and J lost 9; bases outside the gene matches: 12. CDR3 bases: TGTGCCAGCAGTGACTCTCAAGCGACTAGCGCCCACCCCCAGTACTTC. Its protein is CASSDSQATSAHPQYF.

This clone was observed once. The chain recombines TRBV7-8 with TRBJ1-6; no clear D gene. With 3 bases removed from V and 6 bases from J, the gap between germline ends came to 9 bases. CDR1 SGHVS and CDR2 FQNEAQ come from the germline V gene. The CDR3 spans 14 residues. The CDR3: CASSLVRINSPLHF. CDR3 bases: TGTGCCAGCAGCTTGGTCAGGATTAATTCACCCCTCCACTTT.

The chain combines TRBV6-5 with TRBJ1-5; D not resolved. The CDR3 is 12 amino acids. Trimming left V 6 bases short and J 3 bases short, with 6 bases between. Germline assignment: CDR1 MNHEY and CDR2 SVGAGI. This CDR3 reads CASSLINQPQHF. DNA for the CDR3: TGTGCCAGCAGCCTAATCAATCAGCCCCAGCATTTT.

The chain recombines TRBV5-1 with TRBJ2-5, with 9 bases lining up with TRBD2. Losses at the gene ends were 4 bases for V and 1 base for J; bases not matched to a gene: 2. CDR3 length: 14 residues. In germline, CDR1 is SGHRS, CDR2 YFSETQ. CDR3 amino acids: CASSRTSAQETQYF. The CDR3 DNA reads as TGCGCCAGCAGCCGGACTAGCGCCCAAGAGACCCAGTACTTC.

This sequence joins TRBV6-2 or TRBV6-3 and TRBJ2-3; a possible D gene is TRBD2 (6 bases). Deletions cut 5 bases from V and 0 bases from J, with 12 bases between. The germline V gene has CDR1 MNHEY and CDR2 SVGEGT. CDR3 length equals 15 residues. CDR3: CASSKLAASTDTQYF. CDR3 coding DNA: TGTGCCAGCAGTAAACTAGCAGCTAGCACAGATACGCAGTATTTT.

The CDR3: CASSLGVLAGEITDTQYF. The CDR3 DNA sequence: TGTGCCAGCAGCTTAGGAGTACTAGCGGGGGAAATCACAGATACGCAGTATTTT. The chain recombines TRBV7-2 with TRBJ2-3, with 11 positions matching TRBD2. The V segment lost 1 base and the J segment 2 bases; nucleotides outside the gene matches: 8. From germline, CDR1 is SGHTA and CDR2 FQGNSA. CDR3 length equals 18 residues.

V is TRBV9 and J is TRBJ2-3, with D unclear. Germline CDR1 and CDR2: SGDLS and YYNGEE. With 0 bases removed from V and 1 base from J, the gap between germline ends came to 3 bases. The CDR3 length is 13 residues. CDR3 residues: CASSVAGTDTQYF. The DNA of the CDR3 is TGTGCCAGCAGCGTAGCTGGCACAGATACGCAGTATTTT.

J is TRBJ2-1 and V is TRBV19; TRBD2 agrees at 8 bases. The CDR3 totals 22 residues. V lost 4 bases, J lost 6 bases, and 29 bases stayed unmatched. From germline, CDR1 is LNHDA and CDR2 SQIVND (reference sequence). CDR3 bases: TGTGCCAGTAGTACAACCCGGTATGACCGTCCCGGGACTAGAGGGTTAGGCAATGAGCAGTTCTTC. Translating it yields CASSTTRYDRPGTRGLGNEQFF.

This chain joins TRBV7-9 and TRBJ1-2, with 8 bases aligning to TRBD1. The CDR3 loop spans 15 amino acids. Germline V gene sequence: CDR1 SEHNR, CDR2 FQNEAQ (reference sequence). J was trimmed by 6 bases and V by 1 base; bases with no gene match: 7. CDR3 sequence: CASSLGVDRAHGYTF. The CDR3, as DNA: TGTGCCAGCAGCTTAGGAGTGGACAGGGCCCATGGCTACACCTTC.

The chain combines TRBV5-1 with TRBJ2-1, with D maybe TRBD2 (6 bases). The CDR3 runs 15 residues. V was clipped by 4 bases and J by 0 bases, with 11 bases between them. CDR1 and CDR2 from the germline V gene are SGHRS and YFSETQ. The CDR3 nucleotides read TGCGCCAGCAGCCCTACTAGCAACTCCTACAATGAGCAGTTCTTC. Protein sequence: CASSPTSNSYNEQFF.

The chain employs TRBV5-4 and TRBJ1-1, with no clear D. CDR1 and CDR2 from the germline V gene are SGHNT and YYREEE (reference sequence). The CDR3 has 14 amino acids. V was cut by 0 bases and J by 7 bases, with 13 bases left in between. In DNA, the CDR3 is TGTGCCAGCAGCTTGGATACCGGGATTAGTGAAGCTTTCTTT. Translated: CASSLDTGISEAFF.

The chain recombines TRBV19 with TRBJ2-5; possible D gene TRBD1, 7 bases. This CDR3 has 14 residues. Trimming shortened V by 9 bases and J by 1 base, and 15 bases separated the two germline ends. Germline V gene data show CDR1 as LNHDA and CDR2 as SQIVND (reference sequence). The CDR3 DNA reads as TGTGCCAGCCAGGGGGGCGGGGCCCAAGAGACCCAGTACTTC. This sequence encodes CASQGGGAQETQYF. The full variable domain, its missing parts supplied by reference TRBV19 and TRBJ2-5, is DGGITQSPKYLFRKEGQNVTLSCEQNLNHDAMYWYRQDPGQGLRLIYYSQIVNDFQKGDIAEGYSVSREKKESFPLTVTSAQKNPTAFYLCASQGGGAQETQYFGPGTRLLVL.

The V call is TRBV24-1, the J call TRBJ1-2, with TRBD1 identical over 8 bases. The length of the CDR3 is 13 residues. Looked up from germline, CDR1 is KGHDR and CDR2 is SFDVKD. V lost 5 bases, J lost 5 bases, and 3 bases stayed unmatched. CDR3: CATSGDRGYGYTF. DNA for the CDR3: TGTGCCACCAGTGGTGACAGGGGTTATGGCTACACCTTC.